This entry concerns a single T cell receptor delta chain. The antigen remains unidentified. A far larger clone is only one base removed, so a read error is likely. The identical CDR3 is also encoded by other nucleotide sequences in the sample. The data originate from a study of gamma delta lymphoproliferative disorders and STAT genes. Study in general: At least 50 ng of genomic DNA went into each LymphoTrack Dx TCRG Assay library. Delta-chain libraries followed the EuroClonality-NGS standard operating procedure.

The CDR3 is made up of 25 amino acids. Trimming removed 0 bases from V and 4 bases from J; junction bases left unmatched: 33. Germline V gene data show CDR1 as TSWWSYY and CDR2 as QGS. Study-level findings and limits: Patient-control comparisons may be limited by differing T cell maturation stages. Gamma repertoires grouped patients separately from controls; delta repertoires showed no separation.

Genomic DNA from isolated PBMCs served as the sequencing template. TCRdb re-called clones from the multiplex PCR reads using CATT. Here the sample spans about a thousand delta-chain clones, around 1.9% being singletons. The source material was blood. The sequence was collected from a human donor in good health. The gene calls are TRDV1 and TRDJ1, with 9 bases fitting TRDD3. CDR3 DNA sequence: TGTGCTCTTGGGGAACTCCACGTTCGTGTTCCCTCATACTGGGGGACTTTTCCCACGGGCGATAAACTCATCTTT. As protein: CALGELHVRVPSYWGTFPTGDKLIF.